The clone carrying this TCR beta chain was counted once. This entry is derived from a study of blood T cells in healthy people across ages. A second roughly 7 to 12 cycle PCR used barcoded and J-beta primers. Tagging of each cDNA molecule was performed by a template-switch adaptor with 12 random nucleotides. TCRdb called the 5' RACE reads again in MiXCR, with one record for every CDR3 protein. The sample carries hundreds of thousands of distinct CDR3 sequences, 45% to 50% recorded once. Germline V gene lookup returns CDR1 SGHTA and CDR2 FQGNSA. The junction had 4 bases not matched to a gene; V was cut back by 6 bases and J by 12 bases. This CDR3 has 13 residues.

The genes are TRBV7-2 and TRBJ1-6; 11 positions match TRBD1. Sequenced input: blood. The receptor's source is a woman between 55 and 75 years old in good health. The CDR3 here is CASSRDRGLPLHF. For the CDR3, the DNA is TGTGCCAGCAGTCGGGACAGGGGGTTACCCCTCCACTTT. The variable domain in full, with the rest retrieved from reference TRBV7-2 and TRBJ1-6, is GAGVSQSPSNKVTEKGKDVELRCDPISGHTALYWYRQSLGQGLEFLIYFQGNSAPDKSGLPSDRFSAERTGGSVSTLTIQRTQQEDSAVYLCASSRDRGLPLHFGNGTRLTVT.